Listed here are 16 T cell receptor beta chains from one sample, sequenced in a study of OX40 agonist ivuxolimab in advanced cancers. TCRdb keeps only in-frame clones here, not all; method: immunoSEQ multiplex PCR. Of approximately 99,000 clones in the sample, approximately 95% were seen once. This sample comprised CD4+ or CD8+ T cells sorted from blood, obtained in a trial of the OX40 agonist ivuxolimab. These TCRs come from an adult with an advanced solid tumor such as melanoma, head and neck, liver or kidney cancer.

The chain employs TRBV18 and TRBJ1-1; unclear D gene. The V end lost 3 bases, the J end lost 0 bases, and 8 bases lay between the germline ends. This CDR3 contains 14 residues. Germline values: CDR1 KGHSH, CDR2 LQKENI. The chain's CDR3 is CASSPRDVNTEAFF. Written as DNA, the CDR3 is TGTGCCAGCTCACCTCGAGACGTGAACACTGAAGCTTTCTTT.

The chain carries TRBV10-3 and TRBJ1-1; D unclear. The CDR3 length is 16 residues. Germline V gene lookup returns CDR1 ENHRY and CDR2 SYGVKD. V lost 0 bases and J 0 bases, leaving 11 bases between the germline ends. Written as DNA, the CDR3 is TGTGCCATCAGTGAGTCGCCGGAACTGATGAACACTGAAGCTTTCTTT. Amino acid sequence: CAISESPELMNTEAFF.

CDR3 sequence reads: CASSLGYSYEQYF. The CDR3 region has the DNA TGCGCCAGCAGCTTGGGGTACTCCTACGAGCAGTACTTC. This rearrangement joins TRBV5-1 to TRBJ2-7; no reliable D call. Trimming took 0 bases from V and 0 from J, leaving 4 bases between them. Germline lookup yields CDR1 SGHRS and CDR2 YFSETQ. This CDR3 spans 13 amino acids. The whole variable domain, remainder taken from reference TRBV5-1 and TRBJ2-7, is KAGVTQTPRYLIKTRGQQVTLSCSPISGHRSVSWYQQTPGQGLQFLFEYFSETQRNKGNFPGRFSGRQFSNSRSEMNVSTLELGDSALYLCASSLGYSYEQYFGPGTRLTVT.

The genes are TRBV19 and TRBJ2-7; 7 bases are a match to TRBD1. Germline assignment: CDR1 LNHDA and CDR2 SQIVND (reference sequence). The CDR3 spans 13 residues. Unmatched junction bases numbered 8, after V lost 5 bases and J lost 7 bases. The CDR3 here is CASSPSQGIEQYF. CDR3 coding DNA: TGTGCCAGTAGTCCTTCACAGGGGATTGAGCAGTACTTC.

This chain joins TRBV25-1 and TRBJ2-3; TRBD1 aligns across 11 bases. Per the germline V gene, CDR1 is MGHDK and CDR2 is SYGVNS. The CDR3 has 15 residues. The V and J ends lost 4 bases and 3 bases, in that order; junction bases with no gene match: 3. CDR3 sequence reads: CASSVGQGATDTQYF. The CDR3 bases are TGTGCCAGCAGTGTCGGACAGGGGGCGACAGATACGCAGTATTTT.

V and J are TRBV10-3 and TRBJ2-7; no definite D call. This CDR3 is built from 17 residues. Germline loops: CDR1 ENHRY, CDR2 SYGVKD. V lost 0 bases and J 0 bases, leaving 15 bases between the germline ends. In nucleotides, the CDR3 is TGTGCCATCAGTGAGTCGATGGCCGGGCAGGCCTCCTACGAGCAGTACTTC. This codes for CAISESMAGQASYEQYF.

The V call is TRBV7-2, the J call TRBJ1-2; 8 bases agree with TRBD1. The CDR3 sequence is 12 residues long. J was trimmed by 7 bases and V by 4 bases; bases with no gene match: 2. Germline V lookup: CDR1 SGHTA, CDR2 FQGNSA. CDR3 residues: CASSSTGGGYTF. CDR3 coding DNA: TGTGCCAGCAGCTCTACAGGGGGTGGCTACACCTTC.

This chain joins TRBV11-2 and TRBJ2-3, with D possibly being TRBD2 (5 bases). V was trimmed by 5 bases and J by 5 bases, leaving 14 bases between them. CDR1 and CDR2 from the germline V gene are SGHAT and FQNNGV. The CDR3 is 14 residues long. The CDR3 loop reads CASSPSRLVDTQYF. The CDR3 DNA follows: TGTGCCAGCAGCCCTAGCCGACTGGTAGATACGCAGTATTTT.

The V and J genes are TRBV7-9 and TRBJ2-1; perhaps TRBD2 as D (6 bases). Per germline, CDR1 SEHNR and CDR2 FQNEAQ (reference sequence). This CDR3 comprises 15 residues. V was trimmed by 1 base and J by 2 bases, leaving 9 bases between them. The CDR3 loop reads CASSLVAGPYNEQFF. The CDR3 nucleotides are TGTGCCAGCAGCTTAGTTGCGGGACCCTACAATGAGCAGTTCTTC.

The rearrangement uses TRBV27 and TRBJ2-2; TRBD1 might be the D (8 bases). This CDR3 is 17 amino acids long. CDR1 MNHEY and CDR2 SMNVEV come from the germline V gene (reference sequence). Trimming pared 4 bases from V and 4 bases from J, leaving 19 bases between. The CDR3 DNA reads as TGTGCCAGCAGTTCCCACGAGGACAGGGAGGGCACCGGGGAGCTGTTTTTT. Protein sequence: CASSSHEDREGTGELFF.

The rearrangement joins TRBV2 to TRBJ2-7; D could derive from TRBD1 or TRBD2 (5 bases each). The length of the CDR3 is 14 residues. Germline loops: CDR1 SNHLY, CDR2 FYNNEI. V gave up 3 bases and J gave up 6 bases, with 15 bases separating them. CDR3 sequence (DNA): TGTGCCAGCAGTGATGCAGGGCGGACTGGCGAGCAGTACTTC. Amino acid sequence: CASSDAGRTGEQYF.

This CDR3 reads CASSLRGQGQPQHF. CDR3 in DNA: TGTGCCAGCAGTTTACGGGGCCAGGGCCAGCCCCAGCATTTT. This chain uses TRBV27 with TRBJ1-5; D perhaps matches TRBD1 (5 bases). The V gene lost 2 bases and the J gene lost 7 bases, with 12 bases spanning the gap. Germline V gene lookup returns CDR1 MNHEY and CDR2 SMNVEV (reference sequence). The CDR3 spans 14 residues.

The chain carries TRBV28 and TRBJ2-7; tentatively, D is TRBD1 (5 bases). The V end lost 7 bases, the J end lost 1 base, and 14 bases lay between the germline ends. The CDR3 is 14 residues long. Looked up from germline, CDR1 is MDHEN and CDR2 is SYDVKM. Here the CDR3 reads CASTPADTSYEQYF. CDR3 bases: TGTGCCAGCACCCCCGCGGACACATCCTACGAGCAGTACTTC.

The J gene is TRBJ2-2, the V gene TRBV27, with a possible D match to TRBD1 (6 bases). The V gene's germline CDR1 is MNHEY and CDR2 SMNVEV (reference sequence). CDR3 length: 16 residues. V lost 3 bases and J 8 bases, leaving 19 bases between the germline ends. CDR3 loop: CASSLKQGRVVGELFF. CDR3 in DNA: TGTGCCAGCAGTTTGAAACAGGGTAGGGTCGTGGGGGAGCTGTTTTTT.

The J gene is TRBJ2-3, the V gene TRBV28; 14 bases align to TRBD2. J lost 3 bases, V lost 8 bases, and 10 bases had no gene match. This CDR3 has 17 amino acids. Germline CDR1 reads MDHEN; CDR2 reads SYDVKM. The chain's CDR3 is CASSPLGTSGSTDTQYF. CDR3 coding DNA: TGTGCCAGCTCCCCCCTCGGGACTAGCGGGAGTACAGATACGCAGTATTTT.

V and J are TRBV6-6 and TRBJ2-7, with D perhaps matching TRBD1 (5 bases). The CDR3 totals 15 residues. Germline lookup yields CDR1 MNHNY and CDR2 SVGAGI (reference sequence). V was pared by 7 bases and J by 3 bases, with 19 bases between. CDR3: CASNLRPGNYYEQYF. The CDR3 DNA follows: TGTGCCAGCAACCTCAGGCCAGGGAATTACTACGAGCAGTACTTC.